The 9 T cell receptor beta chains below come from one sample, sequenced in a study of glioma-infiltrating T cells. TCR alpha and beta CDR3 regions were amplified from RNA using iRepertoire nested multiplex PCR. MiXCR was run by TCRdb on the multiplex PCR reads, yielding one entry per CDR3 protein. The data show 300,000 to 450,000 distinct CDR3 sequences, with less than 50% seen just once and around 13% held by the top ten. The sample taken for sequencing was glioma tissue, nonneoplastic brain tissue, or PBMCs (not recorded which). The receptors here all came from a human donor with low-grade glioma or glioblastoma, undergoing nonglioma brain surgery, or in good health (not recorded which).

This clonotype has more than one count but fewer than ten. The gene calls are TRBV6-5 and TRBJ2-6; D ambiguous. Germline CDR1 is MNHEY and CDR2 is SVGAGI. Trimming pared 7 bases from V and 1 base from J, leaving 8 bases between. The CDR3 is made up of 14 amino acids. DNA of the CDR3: TGTGCCAGCATTGACACGTCTGGGGCCAACGTCCTGACTTTC. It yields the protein CASIDTSGANVLTF.

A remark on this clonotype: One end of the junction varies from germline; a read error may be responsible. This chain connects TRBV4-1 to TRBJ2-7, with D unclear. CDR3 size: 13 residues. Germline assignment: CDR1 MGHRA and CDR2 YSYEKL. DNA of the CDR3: TGCGCCAGCAGCCAAACTCATTCCTACGAGCAGCACTTC. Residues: CASSQTHSYEQHF.

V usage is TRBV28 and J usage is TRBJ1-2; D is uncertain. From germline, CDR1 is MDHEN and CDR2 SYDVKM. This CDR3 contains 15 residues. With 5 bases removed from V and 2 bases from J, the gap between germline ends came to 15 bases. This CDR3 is CASSLYRGGNYGYTF. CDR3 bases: TGTGCCAGCAGTCTTTACCGGGGAGGGAACTATGGCTACACCTTC.

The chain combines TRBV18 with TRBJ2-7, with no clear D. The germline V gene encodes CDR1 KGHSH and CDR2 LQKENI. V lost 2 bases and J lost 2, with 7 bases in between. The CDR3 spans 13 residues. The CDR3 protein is CASSPRLTYEQYF. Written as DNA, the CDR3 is TGTGCCAGCTCACCAAGACTTACCTACGAGCAGTACTTC.

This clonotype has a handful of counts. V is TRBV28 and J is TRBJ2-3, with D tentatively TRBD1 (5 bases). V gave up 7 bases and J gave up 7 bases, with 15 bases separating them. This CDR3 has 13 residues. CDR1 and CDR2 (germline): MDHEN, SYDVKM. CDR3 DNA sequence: TGTGCCAGCACTCGTCCAGGGCGGTATACGCAGTATTTT. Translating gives CASTRPGRYTQYF.

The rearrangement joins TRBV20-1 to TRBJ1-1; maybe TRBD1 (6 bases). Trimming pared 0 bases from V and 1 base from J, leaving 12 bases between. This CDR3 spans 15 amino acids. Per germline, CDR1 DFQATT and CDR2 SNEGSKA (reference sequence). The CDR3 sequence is CSARDQGRGNTEAFF. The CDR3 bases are TGCAGTGCTAGAGATCAGGGCAGGGGGAACACTGAAGCTTTCTTT.

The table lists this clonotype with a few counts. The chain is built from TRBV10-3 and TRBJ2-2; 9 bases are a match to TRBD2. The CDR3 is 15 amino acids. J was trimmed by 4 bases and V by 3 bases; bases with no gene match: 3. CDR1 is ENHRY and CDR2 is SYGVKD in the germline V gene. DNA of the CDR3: TGTGCCATCAGTGAAGTAGCGGGAGTCACCGGGGAGCTGTTTTTT. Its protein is CAISEVAGVTGELFF.

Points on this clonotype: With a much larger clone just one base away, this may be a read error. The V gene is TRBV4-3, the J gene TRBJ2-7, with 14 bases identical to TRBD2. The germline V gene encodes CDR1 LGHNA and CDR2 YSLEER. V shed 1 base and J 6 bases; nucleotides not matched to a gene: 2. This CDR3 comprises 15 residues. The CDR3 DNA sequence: TGCGCCAGCAGCCAAGGACTAGCGGGAGGGTGCGAGCAGTACTTC. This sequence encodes CASSQGLAGGCEQYF.

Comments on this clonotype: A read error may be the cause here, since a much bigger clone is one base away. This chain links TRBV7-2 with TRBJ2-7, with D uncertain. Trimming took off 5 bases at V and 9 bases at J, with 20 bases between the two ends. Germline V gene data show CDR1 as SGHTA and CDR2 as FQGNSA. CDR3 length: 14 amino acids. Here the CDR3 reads CASSPTWETPGQYF. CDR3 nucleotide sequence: TGTGCCAGCAGCCCCACGTGGGAAACACCAGGGCAGTACTTC.